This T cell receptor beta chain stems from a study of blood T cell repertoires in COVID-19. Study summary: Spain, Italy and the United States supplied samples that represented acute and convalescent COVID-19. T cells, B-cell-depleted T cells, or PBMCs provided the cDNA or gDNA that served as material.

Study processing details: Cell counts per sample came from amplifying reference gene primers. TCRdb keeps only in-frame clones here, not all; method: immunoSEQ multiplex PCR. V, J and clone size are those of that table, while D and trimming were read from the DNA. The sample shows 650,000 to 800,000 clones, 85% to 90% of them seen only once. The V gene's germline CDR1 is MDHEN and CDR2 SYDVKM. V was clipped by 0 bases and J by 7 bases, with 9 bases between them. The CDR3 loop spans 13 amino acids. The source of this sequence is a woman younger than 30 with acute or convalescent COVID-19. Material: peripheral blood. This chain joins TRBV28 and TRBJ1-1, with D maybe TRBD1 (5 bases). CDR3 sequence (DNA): TGTGCCAGCAGTTTATGGGGGCCGGGTGAAGCTTTCTTT. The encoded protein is CASSLWGPGEAFF.